Listed here are 15 T cell receptor beta chains from one sample, sequenced in a study of response to subunit inactivated influenza vaccine. Using its own MiXCR run on the RT-PCR reads, TCRdb lists one record per CDR3 protein. The table includes 500,000 to 750,000 distinct CDR3 sequences, less than 15% detected once. Sequencing used PBMCs from blood, obtained roughly 12 days after vaccination. The receptors derive from a man between 50 and 59 years old who received an inactivated influenza vaccine.

This clonotype occurred a few times. The J gene is TRBJ2-1, the V gene TRBV10-3, with TRBD1 identical over 9 bases. The CDR3 totals 13 residues. Trimming took 11 bases from V and 4 from J; bases not matched to a gene: 6. Germline loops: CDR1 ENHRY, CDR2 SYGVKD. The CDR3 coding sequence is TGTGCCGTAACAGGGGGCGCTTACAATGAGCAGTTCTTC. This sequence encodes CAVTGGAYNEQFF.

The chain carries TRBV10-3 and TRBJ2-6; TRBD1 matches 10 bases. Trimming removed 5 bases from V and 0 bases from J; junction bases left unmatched: 7. Per the germline V gene, CDR1 is ENHRY and CDR2 is SYGVKD. CDR3 size: 18 residues. Here the CDR3 DNA reads TGTGCCATCAGTTCTCGTCGGACAGGGGGCTCTGGGGCCAACGTCCTGACTTTC. This encodes CAISSRRTGGSGANVLTF.

This clonotype was counted many times. The genes are TRBV20-1 and TRBJ1-1; a weak D match, TRBD1 (5 bases). Trimming took 2 bases from V and 0 from J, leaving 10 bases between them. CDR1 is DFQATT and CDR2 is SNEGSKA in the germline V gene (reference sequence). The CDR3 covers 14 residues. The CDR3 DNA follows: TGCAGTGCTAGAACAGGAGGGATGAACACTGAAGCTTTCTTT. It is translated as CSARTGGMNTEAFF.

This clonotype was seen a handful of times. The chain joins TRBV10-3 to TRBJ2-7; tentatively, D is TRBD1 (5 bases). Germline-derived CDR1 and CDR2 are ENHRY and SYGVKD. Trimming left V 2 bases short and J 1 base short, with 15 bases between. The CDR3 has 16 amino acids. CDR3 sequence: CAISEPPRQFSYEQYF. CDR3 sequence (DNA): TGTGCCATCAGTGAGCCACCCCGACAGTTTTCCTACGAGCAGTACTTC.

The rearrangement links TRBV6-2 or TRBV6-3 to TRBJ1-1, with TRBD1 matching 8 bases. The ends lost 5 bases at V and 3 bases at J; junction bases unmatched: 5. The CDR3 loop spans 14 amino acids. Germline CDR1 and CDR2: MNHEY and SVGEGT. The DNA of the CDR3 is TGTGCCAGCAGTCAGACAGGGGCGTACACTGAAGCTTTCTTT. This gives the protein CASSQTGAYTEAFF.

In this sample, this clonotype turned up a few times. This chain links TRBV3-1 with TRBJ2-6, with D hard to call. Trimming stripped 1 base from V and 1 base from J, with 8 bases between. The CDR3 totals 16 residues. CDR1 and CDR2 (germline): LGHDT, YNNKEL (reference sequence). CDR3 nucleotide sequence: TGTGCCAGCAGCCAAGCGTCGATATCTGGGGCCAACGTCCTGACTTTC. Amino acids: CASSQASISGANVLTF.

This clonotype was seen more than once but under ten times. This rearrangement joins TRBV12-3 or TRBV12-4 to TRBJ2-2; 14 bases line up with TRBD2. The J segment lost 9 bases and the V segment lost 5 bases, leaving 8 bases of the junction unmatched. The CDR3 sequence is 16 residues long. The CDR3 loop is CASSLRLAGGRRELFF. DNA for the CDR3: TGTGCCAGCAGTCTACGACTAGCGGGGGGGCGCAGGGAGCTGTTTTTT.

The chain links TRBV5-6 to TRBJ2-1, with 7 bases aligning to TRBD2. CDR3 length: 15 residues. The J segment lost 5 bases and the V segment lost 4 bases, leaving 9 bases of the junction unmatched. In germline, CDR1 is SGHDT, CDR2 YYEEEE. CDR3 DNA: TGTGCCAGCAGCCCCCCCTACGGGGGGAACAATGAGCAGTTCTTC. Protein product: CASSPPYGGNNEQFF.

The CDR3 protein is CASSQASGRANGELFF. In nucleotides, the CDR3 is TGTGCCAGCAGCCAAGCTAGCGGGAGGGCCAACGGGGAGCTGTTTTTT. The V and J genes are TRBV3-1 and TRBJ2-2, with 12 nucleotides matching TRBD2. The CDR3 extends over 16 amino acids. Germline V gives CDR1 LGHDT, CDR2 YNNKEL (reference sequence). The J segment lost 7 bases and the V segment lost 1 base, leaving 4 bases of the junction unmatched.

This clonotype appeared once. The V call is TRBV14, the J call TRBJ2-7; TRBD2 aligns across 8 bases. This CDR3 is 14 amino acids long. Germline V lookup: CDR1 SGHDN, CDR2 FVKESK. Unmatched junction bases numbered 7, after V lost 3 bases and J lost 6 bases. The CDR3 DNA is TGTGCCAGCAGCCATAGGACTAGCCGTAGCGAGCAGTACTTC. It specifies CASSHRTSRSEQYF.

This clonotype occurred a few times. The chain combines TRBV6-2 or TRBV6-3 with TRBJ1-2; TRBD1 matches at 9 bases. The CDR3 covers 11 residues. CDR1 and CDR2 (germline): MNHEY, SVGEGT. Trimming took 8 bases from V and 8 from J; bases not matched to a gene: 3. CDR3 region: CASGQGIGYTF. DNA for the CDR3: TGTGCCAGCGGACAGGGGATCGGCTACACCTTC.

The genes are TRBV7-9 and TRBJ2-7; the match to TRBD1 covers 7 bases. The CDR3 covers 17 residues. Germline loops: CDR1 SEHNR, CDR2 FQNEAQ (reference sequence). With 2 bases clipped from V and 0 bases from J, the junction kept 10 bases outside the gene matches. The CDR3 DNA is TGTGCCAGCAGCTTACTCAGGTGGGGACAGAGCTCCTACGAGCAGTACTTC. It translates to CASSLLRWGQSSYEQYF.

This chain links TRBV20-1 with TRBJ1-1, with 7 bases fitting TRBD1. CDR3 length equals 14 residues. V gave up 6 bases and J gave up 1 base; unmatched junction bases: 8. The germline V gene encodes CDR1 DFQATT and CDR2 SNEGSKA (reference sequence). CDR3 sequence (DNA): TGCAGTGCAGCCTCGGGACAGTCGAACACTGAAGCTTTCTTT. Translating gives CSAASGQSNTEAFF.

This clonotype was seen only a few times. The chain recombines TRBV4-1 with TRBJ1-2; D is ambiguous. Deletions cut 0 bases from V and 2 bases from J, with 10 bases between. Germline CDR1 MGHRA, CDR2 YSYEKL. This CDR3 region has 15 residues. The CDR3 sequence is CASSQDGIGNYGYTF. DNA of the CDR3: TGCGCCAGCAGCCAAGATGGTATAGGGAACTATGGCTACACCTTC.

Many counts were recorded for this clonotype. This chain joins TRBV7-2 and TRBJ2-2; D is undetermined. There are 12 residues in the CDR3. Germline values: CDR1 SGHTA, CDR2 FQGNSA. With 2 bases removed from V and 8 bases from J, the gap between germline ends came to 6 bases. CDR3: CASSLIYGELFF. The CDR3 DNA sequence: TGTGCCAGCAGCTTAATCTATGGGGAGCTGTTTTTT.